This record covers a single TCR beta chain. In germline, CDR1 is DFQATT, CDR2 SNEGSKA (reference sequence). The CDR3 runs 11 residues. This sample is drawn from a study of T cells expressing NK-cell markers. Using the 5' RACE reads, TCRdb records one entry per CDR3 protein without DNA. The data show 150,000 to 180,000 distinct CDR3 sequences, and the top ten clones hold approximately 35%. This clonotype was sampled from a woman aged 45 to 65 in good health. The sample comprised blood T cells: a sorted CD56 or NKG2C T cell subset, CD4+ or CD8+ T cells, or bulk PBMC T cells (not recorded which). This chain joins TRBV20-1 and TRBJ2-3; lacking DNA, the TRBD1 call made by TCRdb goes unchecked. This chain's CDR3 is CSAGETDTQYF.